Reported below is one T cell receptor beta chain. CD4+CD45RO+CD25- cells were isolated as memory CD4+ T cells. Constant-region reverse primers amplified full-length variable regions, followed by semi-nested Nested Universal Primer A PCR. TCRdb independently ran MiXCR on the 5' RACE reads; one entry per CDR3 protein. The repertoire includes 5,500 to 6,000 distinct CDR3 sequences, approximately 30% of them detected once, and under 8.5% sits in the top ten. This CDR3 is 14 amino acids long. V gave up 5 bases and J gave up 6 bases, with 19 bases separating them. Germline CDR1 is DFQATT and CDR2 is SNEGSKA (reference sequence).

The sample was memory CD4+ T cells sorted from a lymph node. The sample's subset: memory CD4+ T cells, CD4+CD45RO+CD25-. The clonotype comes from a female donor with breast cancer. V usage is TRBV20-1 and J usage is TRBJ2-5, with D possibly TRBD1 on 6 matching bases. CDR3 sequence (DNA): TGCAGTGCTGGACGGGACACCGCCGGGAAGACCCAGTACTTC. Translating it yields CSAGRDTAGKTQYF.